What follows are 20 T cell receptor beta chains derived from one specimen sequenced in a study of T cell responses to AZD1222 COVID-19 vaccine. The data were produced by immunoSEQ multiplex PCR, yet TCRdb's version contains in-frame clones alone and is incomplete. This table holds roughly 45,000 clones, 60% to 85% found once. Sequenced here: peripheral blood, sampled on day 0 of AZD1222 vaccination. The receptor source for this set is an adult in good health.

The chain couples TRBV29-1 to TRBJ1-3, with TRBD1 matching 8 bases. The CDR3 consists of 14 residues. From germline, CDR1 is SQVTM and CDR2 ANQGSEA. V lost 7 bases to trimming and J lost 4 bases; unmatched junction nucleotides: 9. CDR3 sequence: CSARDGQGGNTIYF. The CDR3 DNA sequence: TGCAGCGCCAGAGACGGACAGGGAGGAAACACCATATATTTT. Variable domain in full (rest from reference TRBV29-1 and TRBJ1-3): SAVISQKPSRDICQRGTSLTIQCQVDSQVTMMFWYRQQPGQSLTLIATANQGSEATYESGFVIDKFPISRPNLTFSTLTVSNMSPEDSSIYLCSARDGQGGNTIYFGEGSWLTVV.

The sample holds a few counts of this clone. V gene TRBV16 combines with J gene TRBJ2-7; either TRBD1 or TRBD2 may supply D (5 bases each). The CDR3 consists of 14 residues. Germline V gene lookup returns CDR1 KGHSY and CDR2 FQNENV. The V gene lost 4 bases and the J gene lost 5 bases, with 15 bases spanning the gap. In DNA, the CDR3 is TGTGCCAGCAGCCTTATGGGGGATATAGACGAGCAGTACGTC. It specifies CASSLMGDIDEQYV.

The CDR3 protein is CASNGWVTGELFF. The CDR3 DNA reads as TGTGCCAGCAACGGGTGGGTAACCGGGGAGCTGTTTTTT. The chain links TRBV5-6 to TRBJ2-2; unclear D gene. There are 13 residues in the CDR3. Germline values: CDR1 SGHDT, CDR2 YYEEEE. Trimming took off 6 bases at V and 5 bases at J, with 11 bases between the two ends.

This rearrangement joins TRBV5-4 to TRBJ2-2; D may be TRBD1 or TRBD2 (6 bases each). The germline V and J ends were trimmed by 4 bases and 4 bases, with 17 bases remaining between them. CDR1 is SGHNT, CDR2 YYREEE, per germline (reference sequence). This CDR3 contains 16 residues. The CDR3 sequence: CASSQGMEGGTGELFF. DNA of the CDR3: TGTGCCAGCAGCCAAGGGATGGAGGGGGGCACCGGGGAGCTGTTTTTT.

This sequence joins TRBV6-5 and TRBJ1-3; D unclear. This CDR3 spans 16 amino acids. The V gene's germline CDR1 is MNHEY and CDR2 SVGAGI. The germline V and J ends were trimmed by 0 bases and 3 bases, with 12 bases remaining between them. CDR3 in amino acids: CASSYSRRANGNTIYF. The CDR3, as DNA: TGTGCCAGCAGTTACTCGAGAAGGGCTAATGGAAACACCATATATTTT.

This clone was seen a handful of times. The rearrangement joins TRBV5-4 to TRBJ1-5, with D possibly matching TRBD1 (5 bases). CDR3 size: 18 residues. V lost 2 bases and J lost 2, with 20 bases in between. The germline V gene has CDR1 SGHNT and CDR2 YYREEE (reference sequence). CDR3 in DNA: TGTGCCAGCAGCTTAAAAGGTAAGGGGCCCGGCGGCAATCAGCCCCAGCATTTT. As protein: CASSLKGKGPGGNQPQHF.

V gene TRBV5-5 combines with J gene TRBJ1-5; unclear D gene. This CDR3 contains 15 residues. V was clipped by 4 bases and J by 2 bases, with 13 bases between them. Per the germline V gene, CDR1 is SGHKS and CDR2 is YYEKEE (reference sequence). The CDR3 here is CASSPSPGRNQPQHF. The CDR3 DNA reads as TGTGCCAGCAGCCCCAGTCCTGGGCGCAATCAGCCCCAGCATTTT.

The chain combines TRBV7-9 with TRBJ1-1; D gene ambiguous. V dropped 5 bases and J dropped 0 bases, with 13 bases sitting between them. CDR1 is SEHNR, CDR2 FQNEAQ, per germline (reference sequence). CDR3 length: 15 amino acids. This chain's CDR3 is CASSVPSRVNTEAFF. The CDR3 nucleotides read TGTGCCAGCAGCGTACCTAGCCGGGTGAACACTGAAGCTTTCTTT. Together with reference TRBV7-9 and TRBJ1-1, the CDR3 gives the full variable domain: DTGVSQNPRHKITKRGQNVTFRCDPISEHNRLYWYRQTLGQGPEFLTYFQNEAQLEKSRLLSDRFSAERPKGSFSTLEIQRTEQGDSAMYLCASSVPSRVNTEAFFGQGTRLTVV.

The chain couples TRBV11-2 to TRBJ2-7, with no clear D. V was pared by 5 bases and J by 4 bases, with 12 bases between. The CDR3 totals 13 residues. Germline V gene lookup returns CDR1 SGHAT and CDR2 FQNNGV. In nucleotides, the CDR3 is TGTGCCAGCAGCCCGACTGGCCGGTACGAGCAGTACTTC. This codes for CASSPTGRYEQYF. Variable domain in full (rest from reference TRBV11-2 and TRBJ2-7): EAGVAQSPRYKIIEKRQSVAFWCNPISGHATLYWYQQILGQGPKLLIQFQNNGVVDDSQLPKDRFSAERLKGVDSTLKIQPAKLEDSAVYLCASSPTGRYEQYFGPGTRLTVT.

This clone has more than one count but fewer than ten. The chain is built from TRBV10-3 and TRBJ1-4; TRBD1 might be the D (5 bases). The CDR3 runs to 15 residues. Deletions cut 3 bases from V and 11 bases from J, with 19 bases between. Germline V gives CDR1 ENHRY, CDR2 SYGVKD. CDR3 region: CAISDPPGGEVKLFF. DNA for the CDR3: TGTGCCATCAGTGACCCACCGGGGGGGGAGGTGAAACTGTTTTTT.

The chain combines TRBV14 with TRBJ2-5, with 13 bases lining up with TRBD2. The V gene's germline CDR1 is SGHDN and CDR2 FVKESK. With 6 bases clipped from V and 9 bases from J, the junction kept 10 bases outside the gene matches. The CDR3 has 15 amino acids. The CDR3 bases are TGTGCCAGCAGTGCCTCTGGGACTAGCGGGGTTGCCCAGTACTTC. It translates to CASSASGTSGVAQYF.

This chain uses TRBV5-4 with TRBJ2-2; possible D gene TRBD1, 6 bases. This CDR3 region has 15 residues. CDR1 and CDR2 (germline): SGHNT, YYREEE (reference sequence). The V gene lost 5 bases and the J gene lost 2 bases, with 13 bases spanning the gap. The CDR3 DNA is TGTGCCAGCAGTATGAGGGGGACAAACACCGGGGAGCTGTTTTTT. This codes for CASSMRGTNTGELFF.

The CDR3 DNA reads TGTGCCAGTAGTTCCTCGAGACAGGGGAGGCGCACAGATACGCAGTATTTT. As protein: CASSSSRQGRRTDTQYF. This chain joins TRBV19 and TRBJ2-3; TRBD1 matches 8 bases. This CDR3 is 17 amino acids long. V shed 5 bases, J shed 1 base, and the junction held 11 bases outside the gene matches. The germline CDR1 and CDR2 sequences are LNHDA and SQIVND (reference sequence).

The chain couples TRBV29-1 to TRBJ2-5; a weak D match, TRBD1 (5 bases). Germline loops: CDR1 SQVTM, CDR2 ANQGSEA. CDR3 length: 13 residues. V was cut by 4 bases and J by 5 bases, with 14 bases left in between. CDR3 amino acids: CSVVVAGRETQYF. CDR3 bases: TGCAGCGTTGTGGTAGCAGGGCGTGAGACCCAGTACTTC.

The genes are TRBV3-1 (or the pseudogene TRBV3-2) and TRBJ1-1; D remains ambiguous. Looked up from germline, CDR1 is LGHDT and CDR2 is YNNKEL (reference sequence). CDR3 length equals 13 residues. V was trimmed by 8 bases and J by 2 bases, leaving 12 bases between them. CDR3 sequence: CASGAQPNTEAFF. In DNA, the CDR3 is TGTGCCAGCGGCGCCCAACCTAACACTGAAGCTTTCTTT.

The rearrangement links TRBV29-1 to TRBJ1-1; the match to TRBD1 covers 8 bases. With V trimmed by 4 bases and J by 5 bases, 0 bases remained unmatched. The CDR3 consists of 11 residues. Germline CDR1 reads SQVTM; CDR2 reads ANQGSEA. The CDR3, as DNA: TGCAGCGTTGGGACAGGGACTGAAGCTTTCTTT. As protein: CSVGTGTEAFF. Using reference TRBV29-1 and TRBJ1-1 for the parts outside the CDR3, the full variable domain is SAVISQKPSRDICQRGTSLTIQCQVDSQVTMMFWYRQQPGQSLTLIATANQGSEATYESGFVIDKFPISRPNLTFSTLTVSNMSPEDSSIYLCSVGTGTEAFFGQGTRLTVV.

V gene TRBV29-1 combines with J gene TRBJ1-1; D remains unclear. V lost 5 bases and J 0 bases, leaving 16 bases between the germline ends. CDR3 size: 15 residues. The germline CDR1 and CDR2 sequences are SQVTM and ANQGSEA. Here the CDR3 reads CSVSAWAEMNTEAFF. The CDR3 nucleotides are TGCAGCGTTTCGGCCTGGGCAGAGATGAACACTGAAGCTTTCTTT.

As regards this clone: A read error may produce the germline difference seen at one junction end. The chain joins TRBV7-7 to TRBJ2-3; TRBD2 matches 11 bases. The CDR3 consists of 15 residues. Germline lookup yields CDR1 SSHAT and CDR2 FNYEAQ (reference sequence). In DNA, the CDR3 is TGTGCTAGCAGCTCGGGACTAGCGGATACAGATACGCAGTATTTT. Translating gives CASSSGLADTDTQYF. The variable domain in full, with the rest retrieved from reference TRBV7-7 and TRBJ2-3, is GAGVSQSPRYKVTKRGQDVTLRCDPISSHATLYWYQQALGQGPEFLTYFNYEAQPDKSGLPSDRFSAERPEGSISTLTIQRTEQRDSAMYRCASSSGLADTDTQYFGPGTRLTVL.

This sequence joins TRBV3-1 (or the pseudogene TRBV3-2) and TRBJ1-6; D might be TRBD1 (5 bases). The V and J ends lost 4 bases and 5 bases respectively, with 9 bases between them. CDR1 LGHDT and CDR2 YNNKEL come from the germline V gene (reference sequence). The CDR3 loop spans 14 amino acids. This CDR3 reads CASSPWDDNSPLHF. CDR3 bases: TGTGCCAGCAGCCCTTGGGACGATAATTCACCCCTCCACTTT.

V usage is TRBV5-1 and J usage is TRBJ1-4; tentatively, D is TRBD1 (5 bases). The germline CDR1 and CDR2 sequences are SGHRS and YFSETQ. V lost 3 bases, J lost 7 bases, and 13 bases lay in between. This CDR3 comprises 14 residues. The CDR3 protein is CASSSSSGGEKLFF. CDR3 bases: TGCGCCAGCAGCTCCTCATCTGGGGGTGAAAAACTGTTTTTT. The full variable domain, completed using reference TRBV5-1 and TRBJ1-4, is KAGVTQTPRYLIKTRGQQVTLSCSPISGHRSVSWYQQTPGQGLQFLFEYFSETQRNKGNFPGRFSGRQFSNSRSEMNVSTLELGDSALYLCASSSSSGGEKLFFGSGTQLSVL.